This TCR beta chain was recovered during a study of control samples from healthy donors and cancer patients. Clones were read by immunoSEQ multiplex PCR, and TCRdb kept only the in-frame ones, dropping some. The sample lists around 110,000 clones, 75% to 90% seen once, with less than 1.5% in the top ten. The CDR3 is 14 residues long. V was cut by 7 bases and J by 1 base, with 13 bases left in between. Per the germline V gene, CDR1 is MDHEN and CDR2 is SYDVKM. The receptor's source is a woman aged 50 to 65 with colorectal cancer. Sequencing was performed on PBMCs. This rearrangement joins TRBV28 to TRBJ1-1, with D unresolved. The CDR3 loop reads CASIPGGGNTEAFF. The DNA for the CDR3 is TGTGCCAGCATCCCAGGAGGAGGGAACACTGAAGCTTTCTTT.